The T cell receptor (beta chain) under discussion was sequenced for a study of cytomegalovirus exposure and HLA in healthy donors (dated by TCRdb to 2015 to 2018). In the study overall: In an earlier analysis of roughly 590 of the donors, 276 Gb of sequence data and just under 120 million unique TCR beta sequences from about 190 million T cells were reported. An early release covering approximately 600 HLA-typed donors comprised about 290 gigabases of sequencing data and 85 million to 100 million unique TCR sequences. Among the approximately 430 genotyped donors, roughly 80% belonged to the genetic ancestry cluster associated with self-reported Caucasian donors. The study aimed to test whether signatures of past pathogen exposure could be identified by cataloging public T cell receptors. The T cell repertoires of 666 subjects were profiled by immunosequencing and related to cytomegalovirus serostatus. In addition to the first cohort of hundreds of subjects, a separate validation cohort of over 90 different subjects was used. The study combined high-throughput TCR immunosequencing, statistical association of individual TCRs with disease status, and machine learning to predict cytomegalovirus infection status. A later analysis re-analyzed previously published TCR beta repertoires from 550 to 700 donors and added high-resolution HLA genotyping to study TCR occurrence patterns. Rather than using new phenotypic data, the later analysis identified candidate immune exposures from TCR beta sequences and from how often those sequences occurred across donors. An earlier analysis of around 580 of the donors used high-throughput TCR beta sequencing to judge whether each TCR beta V gene segment behaved as functional or pseudogenic. Donor age, sex, ethnicity and CMV serostatus were compiled together with the repertoire data. Genome-wide SNP genotypes for about 65% of the 666 donors were used in a later genetic analysis, which treated that subset as a discovery cohort. Every repertoire in the discovery cohort had been generated on one and the same sequencing platform. HLA typing included class I and class II loci at four-digit resolution. Typing coverage differed by locus: A, B, C, DRB1 and DQB1 were typed in roughly 629-640 donors, DQA1 in 500 to 550, DPA1 in approximately 600, and DPB1 in around 440. Roughly 5 DR-DQ haplotypes were treated as single units for association and clustering because of strong linkage in the cohort. On average, about 200,000 unique TCR beta nucleotide sequences were sequenced per donor among several hundred genotyped donors of the cohort, with about 19% of those sequences being non-productive.

Libraries were constructed by the immunoSEQ multiplex PCR assay. For the multiplex PCR, a mixture combining 60 forward primers for TCR Vbeta segments and 13 reverse primers for TCR Jbeta segments was used. The CDR3 region of rearranged TCR beta genes was amplified from genomic DNA with a multiplex PCR assay. On the Illumina HiSeq System, the amplified TCR beta libraries were sequenced as 87-base-pair reads. As for how the authors treated the data: Across the roughly 640 repertoires, a later analysis counted 80 million or so unique TCR beta chains, around 11 million of which were shared by at least two donors. Raw reads were error-corrected and collapsed into unique sequences with a nearest-neighbor algorithm that merged closely related sequences to remove PCR and sequencing errors. To assign V, D and J gene segments, CDR3 sequences were aligned to IMGT reference sequences. For a sequence to be retained, a match of at least six nucleotides to both a V gene segment and a J gene segment was required. Rearrangements were classified as productive when the CDR3 lacked stop codons and remained in frame with V and J, and all other rearrangements were classified as non-productive. Following IMGT convention, CDR3 was defined as the stretch from the second conserved V-encoded cysteine up to the conserved J-encoded phenylalanine. In an earlier analysis of around 640 of the donors, sequences lacking an unambiguous match to a single V gene segment were excluded. An earlier analysis of fewer than 650 of the donors classified V segments as functional when productive rearrangements were above 56.7% and as segregating when the standard deviation between donors was above 5%. To diagnose cytomegalovirus status from the catalog of TCR beta chain sequences, a statistical classification framework was built. In a later analysis, TCR nucleotide sequences were compared against IMGT/GENE-DB human TR gene sequences so that V and J genes could be assigned. The TCRdist pipeline was used in a later analysis to assign CDR3 sequences and most-parsimonious VDJ recombination scenarios. In a later analysis, every TCR beta chain was defined by the combination of its CDR3 amino acid sequence and its V-gene family, and reads without a unique V-gene family were dropped. To address suspected cross-contamination and a sequencing artifact, a later analysis removed 550 to 750 highly shared, low-generation-probability nucleotide sequences. For each public chain, a later analysis derived a clonal expansion index from normalized ranks of inferred template counts within each repertoire. In a later analysis, generation probabilities were computed using a VDJ recombination model fitted to out-of-frame rearrangements, and the results were checked against IGoR. Hypergeometric tests were used in a later analysis to score TCR-TCR, TCR-HLA and TCR-CMV co-occurrence, with a repertoire-size bias correction applied to the TCR pairs. False discovery rates were estimated in a later analysis by permuting HLA or CMV assignments 20 times. A later analysis grouped co-occurring TCRs with DBSCAN, adding TCRdist sequence similarity when clustering within HLA-allele-positive subsets. For co-occurrence clustering, repertoires with fewer than 30,000 or more than 120,000 public chains were excluded, along with five repertoires with anomalous nucleotide sharing. The clones in this table, taken by TCRdb from immuneACCESS, are in-frame only. Not every clone is retained; where verified, under half of the shortfall comes from an unresolved V gene, and the cause of the rest is unknown. The DNA was the basis for D and trimming; V, J and clone size are from that table. The sample profile shows around 71,000 clones; about 60% of them were found once. Around 5.8% of the sample is held by the ten biggest clonotypes.

This clone showed up just once. This receptor's antigen is unknown. Qualities for individual bases were not recorded, and no much larger clone is one base off. Summary of the overall study and its limitations: CMV serostatus was the only immune exposure information available for the cohort. HLA typing was unavailable for some donors at each locus, so association tests used only the typed subset. When HLA alleles, especially DR and DQ, strongly co-occurred, TCR associations were difficult to assign to individual alleles. A later analysis found that most CMV-associated TCR beta chains appeared HLA-restricted, with HLA associations seemingly driven largely by CMV exposure. Most TCR sequences were seen in very few donors, while some public TCRs were found in many individuals. The authors suggested that the approach could potentially be extended to other disease states and immunological phenotypes. According to a later genetic analysis, donors in an Asian-associated ancestry cluster had fewer N-insertions in productive TCRs than the roughly 670-donor mean. In an earlier analysis of about 600 of the donors, most TCR beta V segments appeared in productive rearrangements about 87% or about 30% of the time, broadly matching IMGT annotations. In vitro tests confirmed that a few of the cytomegalovirus-associated TCR beta chains recognize cytomegalovirus antigens. A further reported finding was that TCR beta sequences accurately predicted the HLA-A and HLA-B alleles for most subjects in the first cohort. A later analysis found that TCR association rates varied across HLA loci, with DRB1 alleles showing the most associated TCRs and HLA-C alleles the fewest. A total of fewer than 200 TCR beta chains were listed by the study as associated with cytomegalovirus. Some IMGT-functional V segments, including TRBV6-2 and TRBV6-3, could not be distinguished by the 87-base-pair reads and were therefore excluded. This cohort had only TCR beta chains sequenced, and the lack of alpha or paired-chain data limited which features could be detected. Because counts were too low, about 15 rarely observed V segments, including chromosome 9 orphons, were left out of the earlier analysis of about 620 of the donors. The presence/absence analyses assumed that sequencing depth was roughly uniform across donors, and that assumption may not be true. A cluster of highly shared sequence variants was judged likely to be a technical artifact of the sequencing pipeline. Correlated functional status among segregating V segments might reflect linkage disequilibrium, but an unknown experimental factor could not be ruled out. Compared with equally common non-associated chains, HLA-associated TCR beta chains in a later analysis were more clonally expanded and had lower generation probabilities. A later analysis reported that several top co-occurrence clusters appeared linked to parvovirus B19, influenza, CMV and Epstein-Barr virus. In a later analysis, 15,000 to 20,000 TCR beta sequences were associated with specific HLA alleles at a false discovery rate of 0.05. An association between a missense DCLRE1C variant and V-gene and J-gene trimming of TCR beta chains was found in a later genetic analysis and replicated in an independent cohort. The classifier was reported to diagnose cytomegalovirus status with high specificity and sensitivity in both the original and validation cohorts.

The V end gives up 3 bases and the J end 6 bases, leaving 6 bases in the junction not matched to a gene. Inclusive of the bounding cysteine and phenylalanine, the CDR3 is 16 residues long. The read is trimmed to its CDR3 DNA, 48 bases read in frame from base 1. Reading the germline V gene gives CDR1 SGDLS and CDR2 YYNGEE. The cohort comprised 710 or so healthy bone marrow donors. At the time of sampling, every cohort member was nominally healthy, though immune exposures that went unrecorded were likely present. The donor was CMV seropositive and belonged to the group of some 290 seropositive cohort members. A peripheral blood sample was collected from each donor, and TCR beta sequencing was performed on peripheral blood mononuclear cells. Genomic DNA extraction from the blood cell samples was performed with the Qiagen DNeasy Blood Extraction Kit.

The sequenced sample consisted of PBMCs. Recombination connected TRBV9 to TRBJ2-1; 13 central bases correspond to TRBD2. The TCR sequence derives from a man in his thirties or forties in good health and CMV-seropositive. The DNA sequence is TGTGCCAGCAGCGCAACTAGCGGGGGGGCGGGCAATGAGCAGTTCTTC. The resulting protein is CASSATSGGAGNEQFF.